The clone carrying this T cell receptor (beta chain) has at least ten counts. Its antigen is unknown. The CDR3 consists of 15 residues. Germline assignment: CDR1 SQVTM and CDR2 ANQGSEA. Trimming shortened V by 1 base and J by 2 bases, and 12 bases separated the two germline ends. The data belong to a study of CD8 T cells in ankylosing spondylitis. TCRdb ran MiXCR on the 5' RACE reads and lists one entry per CDR3 protein. The sample holds some 840,000 distinct CDR3 sequences, roughly 12% seen once. Overall study findings and caveats: A TCR beta motif of fewer than ten highly homologous variants seemed to mark ankylosing spondylitis blood.

Sequenced input: blood, either unsorted or a sorted T cell fraction (not recorded which). The sequence came from a male donor with ankylosing spondylitis. The chain has TRBV29-1 and TRBJ2-1; D is ambiguous. Here the CDR3 reads CSVEGVKATYNEQFF. For the CDR3, the DNA is TGCAGCGTTGAAGGGGTTAAAGCTACCTACAATGAGCAGTTCTTC.